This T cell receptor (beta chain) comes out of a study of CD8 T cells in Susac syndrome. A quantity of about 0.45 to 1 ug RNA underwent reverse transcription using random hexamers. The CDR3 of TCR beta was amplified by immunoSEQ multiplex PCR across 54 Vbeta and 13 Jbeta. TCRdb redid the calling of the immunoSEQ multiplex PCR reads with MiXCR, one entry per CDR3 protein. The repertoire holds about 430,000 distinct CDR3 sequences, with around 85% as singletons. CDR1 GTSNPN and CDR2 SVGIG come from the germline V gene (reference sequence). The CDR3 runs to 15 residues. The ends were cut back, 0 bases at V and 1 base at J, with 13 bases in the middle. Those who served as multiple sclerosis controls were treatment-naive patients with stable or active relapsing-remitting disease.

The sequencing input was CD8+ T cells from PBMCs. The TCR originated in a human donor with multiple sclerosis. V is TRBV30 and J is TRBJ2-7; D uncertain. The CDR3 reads CAWSVWSGKSYEQYF. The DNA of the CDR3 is TGTGCCTGGAGTGTATGGTCAGGTAAATCCTACGAGCAGTACTTC.